These T cell receptor beta chains were read from a single sample in a study of beta chain features in type 1 diabetes. Produced via immunoSEQ multiplex PCR; TCRdb's table is partial and in-frame only. Of around 70,000 clones in the sample, 49% were seen once. Source material: central memory CD4+ T cells from blood. These receptors all come from a young man with type 1 diabetes. Both conserved end residues are part of each CDR3. A D gene is named only where the DNA matches it firmly. Clone size appears in some rows only: once, few, many, or a class for an expanded clone.

j_call: TRBJ2-1
clone_size: -
v_call: TRBV18
d_call: TRBD2
cdr3_nt: TGTGCCAGCTCACCTAGCGGGAGAAATGAGCAGTTCTTC
cdr3_aa: CASSPSGRNEQFF

j_call: TRBJ1-2
clone_size: -
v_call: TRBV5-4
d_call: -
cdr3_nt: TGTGCCAGCAGCCAGCGGGCAGGAAGCTATGGCTACACCTTC
cdr3_aa: CASSQRAGSYGYTF

j_call: TRBJ2-7
clone_size: -
v_call: TRBV5-1
d_call: -
cdr3_nt: TGCGCCAGCAGCTCACAGGAGGGATCGAGGGAGCGGTACTTC
cdr3_aa: CASSSQEGSRERYF

j_call: TRBJ2-7
clone_size: -
v_call: TRBV5-4
d_call: TRBD1
cdr3_nt: TGTGCCAGCAGCTTCGACAGGGCGGTAATACACGAGCAGTACTTC
cdr3_aa: CASSFDRAVIHEQYF

j_call: TRBJ1-4
clone_size: few
v_call: TRBV5-8
d_call: -
cdr3_nt: TGTGCCAGCAGCTTGGACGGGACACGTGGGAAACTGTTTTTT
cdr3_aa: CASSLDGTRGKLFF

j_call: TRBJ1-1
clone_size: -
v_call: TRBV4-1
d_call: -
cdr3_nt: TGCGCCAGCAGCCAAGTGAGCCCCAGGGGCGACACTGAAGCTTTCTTT
cdr3_aa: CASSQVSPRGDTEAFF

j_call: TRBJ1-2
clone_size: few
v_call: TRBV5-1
d_call: -
cdr3_nt: TGCGCCAGCGGAGCAGAGGGCCCAAACTATGGCTACACCTTC
cdr3_aa: CASGAEGPNYGYTF

j_call: TRBJ1-1
clone_size: -
v_call: TRBV5-6
d_call: TRBD1
cdr3_nt: TGTGCCAGCAGCTCCGGGACAGGGGGCACTGAAGCTTTCTTT
cdr3_aa: CASSSGTGGTEAFF

j_call: TRBJ2-1
clone_size: -
v_call: TRBV10-3
d_call: TRBD1
cdr3_nt: TGTGCTGGGGGGACAGGGGGGCCCTATGAGCAGTTCTTC
cdr3_aa: CAGGTGGPYEQFF

j_call: TRBJ2-1
clone_size: -
v_call: TRBV29-1
d_call: TRBD2
cdr3_nt: TGCAGCGTTGCCCCGGGACTAGCGGCCTACAATGAGCAGTTCTTC
cdr3_aa: CSVAPGLAAYNEQFF

j_call: TRBJ2-5
clone_size: -
v_call: TRBV6-1
d_call: TRBD2
cdr3_nt: TGTGCCAGCAGGGGGACGGGGGGGAGTCAAGAGACCCAGTACTTC
cdr3_aa: CASRGTGGSQETQYF

j_call: TRBJ1-4
clone_size: -
v_call: TRBV2
d_call: TRBD1
cdr3_nt: TGTGCCAGCAGAGCCACAGGGGCAACTAATGAAAAACTGTTTTTT
cdr3_aa: CASRATGATNEKLFF

j_call: TRBJ1-1
clone_size: -
v_call: TRBV11-2
d_call: -
cdr3_nt: TGTGCCAGCAGCTTAGTAGTGAACACTGAAGCTTTCTTT
cdr3_aa: CASSLVVNTEAFF

j_call: TRBJ1-2
clone_size: -
v_call: TRBV7-2
d_call: TRBD1
cdr3_nt: TGTGCCAGCAGCTTTCAGAGAGACAGGGGAGAGGGCGGCTACACCTTC
cdr3_aa: CASSFQRDRGEGGYTF

j_call: TRBJ2-3
clone_size: -
v_call: TRBV11-2
d_call: -
cdr3_nt: TGTGCCAGCAGAGTAGCGGCTAGCACAGATACGCAGTATTTT
cdr3_aa: CASRVAASTDTQYF

j_call: TRBJ1-3
clone_size: -
v_call: TRBV19
d_call: TRBD1
cdr3_nt: TGTGCCAGTAGATCGGACAGGGGAAACACCATATATTTT
cdr3_aa: CASRSDRGNTIYF

j_call: TRBJ1-2
clone_size: -
v_call: TRBV6-5
d_call: TRBD1
cdr3_nt: TGTGCCAGCAGGCCCCCACAGGGGAGAGGTGGCTACACCTTC
cdr3_aa: CASRPPQGRGGYTF

j_call: TRBJ1-5
clone_size: -
v_call: TRBV5-1
d_call: TRBD1
cdr3_nt: TGCGCCAGCAGCCCTCGGACAGGACATCAGCCCCAGCATTTT
cdr3_aa: CASSPRTGHQPQHF

j_call: TRBJ2-5
clone_size: -
v_call: TRBV7-9
d_call: -
cdr3_nt: TGTGCCAGCAGCTTATTAACGGAGAAAGAGACCCAGTACTTC
cdr3_aa: CASSLLTEKETQYF

j_call: TRBJ2-1
clone_size: few
v_call: TRBV9
d_call: -
cdr3_nt: TGTGCCAGCATACCTATCGGAGGCTGGGGCAATGAGCAGTTCTTC
cdr3_aa: CASIPIGGWGNEQFF

j_call: TRBJ2-7
clone_size: -
v_call: TRBV2
d_call: -
cdr3_nt: TGTGCCAGCAGTGAAGTGCGAAGCGACCCAACCCGGTACTTC
cdr3_aa: CASSEVRSDPTRYF

j_call: TRBJ1-2
clone_size: -
v_call: TRBV2
d_call: -
cdr3_nt: TGTGCCAGCAGTGAAACAGGGATCTATGGCTACACCTTC
cdr3_aa: CASSETGIYGYTF

j_call: TRBJ1-1
clone_size: few
v_call: TRBV11-3
d_call: -
cdr3_nt: TGTGCCAGCAGCCCGGGGGGGGGTGGCACTGAAGCTTTCTTT
cdr3_aa: CASSPGGGGTEAFF

j_call: TRBJ1-1
clone_size: -
v_call: TRBV21-1
d_call: -
cdr3_nt: TGTGCCAGCAGCAAAGAAGACAGGGTAAGAGCTTTCTTT
cdr3_aa: CASSKEDRVRAFF

j_call: TRBJ2-1
clone_size: once
v_call: TRBV5-5
d_call: -
cdr3_nt: TGTGCCAGCAGCTCCTCGGGAGCCTACAATGAGCAGTTCTTC
cdr3_aa: CASSSSGAYNEQFF

j_call: TRBJ2-5
clone_size: -
v_call: TRBV27
d_call: -
cdr3_nt: TGTGCCAGCAGACCTCGGGGGAGAGAGACCCAGTACTTC
cdr3_aa: CASRPRGRETQYF

j_call: TRBJ2-2
clone_size: few
v_call: TRBV19
d_call: -
cdr3_nt: TGTGCCAGTAGTCAGACCGGGGAGCTGTTTTTT
cdr3_aa: CASSQTGELFF

j_call: TRBJ2-3
clone_size: -
v_call: TRBV10-2
d_call: -
cdr3_nt: TGCGCCAGCGGGACTTCCACAGATACGCAGTATTTT
cdr3_aa: CASGTSTDTQYF

j_call: TRBJ1-2
clone_size: -
v_call: TRBV6-6
d_call: -
cdr3_nt: TGTGCCAGCACCCTACAGTCCTCTAACTATGGCTACACCTTC
cdr3_aa: CASTLQSSNYGYTF

j_call: TRBJ2-4
clone_size: few
v_call: TRBV11-2
d_call: TRBD1
cdr3_nt: TGTGCCAGCAGCTTAGGGACAGGGGGCGCCCAAAACATTCAGTACTTC
cdr3_aa: CASSLGTGGAQNIQYF

j_call: TRBJ1-1
clone_size: few
v_call: TRBV29-1
d_call: TRBD1
cdr3_nt: TGCAGCGTTGAAGGGGACAGGGCCACTGAAGCTTTCTTT
cdr3_aa: CSVEGDRATEAFF

j_call: TRBJ2-1
clone_size: -
v_call: TRBV7-2
d_call: -
cdr3_nt: TGTGCCAGCAGCTTAGTCCCGGCGGGGACCTACAATGAGCAGTTCTTC
cdr3_aa: CASSLVPAGTYNEQFF